This is a list of T cell receptor beta chains from one sample in a study of T cell repertoires in cytomegalovirus infection. No cognate antigen is known for these TCRs. In TCRdb, the reads were re-called with MiXCR into one record per CDR3 protein. The table includes 50,000 to 65,000 distinct CDR3 sequences, 20% to 25% detected once. Sequencing used CD8+ T cells from cultured PBMCs, obtained from culture after CMV antigen stimulation. The receptors stem from a human donor in good health (CMV status not recorded). Some clones in this sample may be carry-over from other donors' samples. Both conserved end residues are part of each CDR3. The D gene is left open where the match is weak. Where a row states a size, it is once, few, many or the class of an expanded clone; other rows omit it.

v_gene	abundance	len	d_gene	j_gene	CDR3nt	CDR3aa
TRBV7-9	few	14	TRBD2	TRBJ2-3	TGTGCCAGCGGTTCTAGCGGTGGCACAGATACGCAGTATTTT	CASGSSGGTDTQYF
TRBV11-1	few	16	TRBD2	TRBJ2-1	TGTGCCAGCAGCTTACGGACTAGCGGGGGGGGAGGTGAGCAGTTCTTC	CASSLRTSGGGGEQFF
TRBV7-2	-	17	TRBD2	TRBJ2-7	TGTGCCAGCACCGAAGGGACTAGCGGGCTCGCTCGGCACGAGCAGTACTTC	CASTEGTSGLARHEQYF
TRBV19	once	12	-	TRBJ2-1	TGTGCCAGTAGTCCCGGACTTAGTGAGCAGTTCTTC	CASSPGLSEQFF
TRBV7-2	many	16	-	TRBJ2-1	TGTGCCAGCAGCCGGAGGGGCAGCTTTAGCATGGATGAGCAGTTCTTC	CASSRRGSFSMDEQFF
TRBV7-1	few	11	TRBD1	TRBJ2-1	TGTGCCAGCAGCTCCGGACAGGGGGAGTTCTTC	CASSSGQGEFF
TRBV5-6	few	15	-	TRBJ1-2	TGTGCCAGCAGCTCCGGGACACAGAACTATCAAGGCTACACCTTC	CASSSGTQNYQGYTF
TRBV11-3	-	15	TRBD1	TRBJ2-5	TGTGCCAGCAGCTCCGGGACAGGCAGCCAAGAGACCCAGTACTTC	CASSSGTGSQETQYF
TRBV5-4	-	15	-	TRBJ1-3	TGTGCCAGCAGCCCCGACAGGACCTCTGGAAACACCATATATTTT	CASSPDRTSGNTIYF
TRBV11-2	few	15	TRBD1	TRBJ2-1	TGTGCCAGCAGCTTAGGGCGGGGACAGGGGAGAGAGCAGTTCTTC	CASSLGRGQGREQFF
TRBV7-2	-	15	-	TRBJ2-7	TGTGCCAGCAGCGCCAGTCAGGCCAGCTCCTACGAGCAGTACTTC	CASSASQASSYEQYF
TRBV6-5	few	16	-	TRBJ1-2	TGTGCCAGCAGTTACGGAAGGGGCCCTGCTAACTATGGCTACACCTTC	CASSYGRGPANYGYTF
TRBV7-2	-	18	-	TRBJ2-3	TGTGCCAGCAGCGACCCGTCAATGTTGTTTGCGATCACAGATACGCAGTATTTT	CASSDPSMLFAITDTQYF
TRBV20-1	-	13	-	TRBJ2-5	TGCAGTGCTAGAGGGGGTCCCCAAGAGACCCAGTACTTC	CSARGGPQETQYF
TRBV6-1	few	15	TRBD1	TRBJ2-1	TGTGCCACTTTACTAGGACAGGGCATAGTGGAGACCCAGTTCTTC	CATLLGQGIVETQFF
TRBV20-1	medium-sized	14	TRBD2	TRBJ2-7	TGCAGTGCTAGAGGTAGCGGGAGGGTTTACGAGCAGTACTTC	CSARGSGRVYEQYF
TRBV6-6	few	12	TRBD1	TRBJ1-1	TGTGCCAGCAGCTGGACAGGGGAGGGGACTTTCTTT	CASSWTGEGTFF
TRBV12-3/TRBV12-4	few	12	-	TRBJ1-1	TGTGCCAGCAGTTTAGTTGCCAGGGAAGCTTTCTTT	CASSLVAREAFF
TRBV11-2	-	15	-	TRBJ2-7	TGTGCCAGCAGCAACTCCCGGGACAACTTCTACGAGCAGTACTTC	CASSNSRDNFYEQYF
TRBV7-2	-	10	-	TRBJ1-2	TGTGCCAGCACCCTAGGGACAAGCACCTTC	CASTLGTSTF
TRBV7-2	-	15	-	TRBJ2-1	TGTGCCAGCATCGTACACGGGGGGCCCTACAATGAGCAGTTCTTC	CASIVHGGPYNEQFF
TRBV7-2	few	14	TRBD2	TRBJ2-1	TGTGCCAGCAGCTCCTTACCTATAGCGGGGGGGCGGTTCTTC	CASSSLPIAGGRFF
TRBV29-1	many	13	-	TRBJ2-7	TGCAGCGTTGAAGTAAGACCTCCCTACGAGCAGTACTTC	CSVEVRPPYEQYF
TRBV6-6	-	16	-	TRBJ2-2	TGTGCCAGCAGTTACATCACAGGGTGGAGCACCGGGGAGCTGTTTTTT	CASSYITGWSTGELFF
TRBV9	few	16	-	TRBJ2-1	TGTGCCAGCAGCGTAGGTTGGGGAGAGGACCTCAATGAGCAGTTCTTC	CASSVGWGEDLNEQFF
TRBV28	few	13	-	TRBJ2-7	TGTGCCAGCAGTTTTTGGGGAGACTACGAGCAGTACTTC	CASSFWGDYEQYF
TRBV10-3	-	13	-	TRBJ2-7	TGTGCCATCAGTGAGGCAGCTTCCTACGAGCAGTACTTC	CAISEAASYEQYF
TRBV12-5	-	14	-	TRBJ2-1	TGTGCTAGTGGTTCTGCGATCTCCTACAATGAGCAGTTCTTC	CASGSAISYNEQFF
TRBV25-1	-	16	-	TRBJ1-3	TGTGCCAGCAGTGAAGGAAGGGGGGCTGCTGGAAACACCATATATTTT	CASSEGRGAAGNTIYF
TRBV15	-	15	TRBD2	TRBJ2-1	TGTGCCACCGTTGGTAGCGGGAGCTCCTACAATGAGCAGTTCTTC	CATVGSGSSYNEQFF
TRBV10-2	-	13	TRBD1	TRBJ1-2	TGCGCCAGCAGTTCGGACAGGGGGCATACTGACACCTTC	CASSSDRGHTDTF
TRBV11-1	many	19	TRBD2	TRBJ2-7	TGTGCCAGCAGCTTTCTCTCCTCCGGGACTAGCGGGAGCGTTTACGAGCAGTACTTC	CASSFLSSGTSGSVYEQYF